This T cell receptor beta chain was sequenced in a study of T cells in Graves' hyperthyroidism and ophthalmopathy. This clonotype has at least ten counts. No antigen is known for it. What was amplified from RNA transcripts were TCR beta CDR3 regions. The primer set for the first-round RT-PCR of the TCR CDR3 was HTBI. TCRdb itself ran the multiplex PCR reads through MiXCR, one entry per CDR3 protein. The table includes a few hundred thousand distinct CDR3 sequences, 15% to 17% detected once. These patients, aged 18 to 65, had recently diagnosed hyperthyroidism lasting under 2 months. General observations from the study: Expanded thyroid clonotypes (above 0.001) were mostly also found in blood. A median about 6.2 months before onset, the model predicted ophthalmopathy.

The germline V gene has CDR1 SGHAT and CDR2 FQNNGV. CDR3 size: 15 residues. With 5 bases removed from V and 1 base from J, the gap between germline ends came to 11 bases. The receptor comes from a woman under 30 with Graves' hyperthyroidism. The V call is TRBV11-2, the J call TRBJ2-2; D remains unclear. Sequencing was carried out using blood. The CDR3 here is CASSPGRLNTGELFF. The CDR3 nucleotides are TGTGCCAGCAGCCCTGGACGGCTGAACACCGGGGAGCTGTTTTTT.